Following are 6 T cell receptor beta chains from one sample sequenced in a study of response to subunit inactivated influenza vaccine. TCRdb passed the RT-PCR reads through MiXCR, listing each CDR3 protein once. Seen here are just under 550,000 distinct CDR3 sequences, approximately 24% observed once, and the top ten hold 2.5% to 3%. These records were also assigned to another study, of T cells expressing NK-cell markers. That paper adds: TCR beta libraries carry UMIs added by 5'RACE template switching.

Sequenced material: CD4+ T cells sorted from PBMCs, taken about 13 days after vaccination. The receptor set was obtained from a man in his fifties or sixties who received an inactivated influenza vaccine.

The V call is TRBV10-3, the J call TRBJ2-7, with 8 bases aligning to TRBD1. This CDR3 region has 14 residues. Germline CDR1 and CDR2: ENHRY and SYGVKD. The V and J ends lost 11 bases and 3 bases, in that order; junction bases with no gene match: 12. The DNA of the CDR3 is TGTGCCGCCGCTTTCGGACAGGGAAACTACGAGCAGTACTTC. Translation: CAAAFGQGNYEQYF.

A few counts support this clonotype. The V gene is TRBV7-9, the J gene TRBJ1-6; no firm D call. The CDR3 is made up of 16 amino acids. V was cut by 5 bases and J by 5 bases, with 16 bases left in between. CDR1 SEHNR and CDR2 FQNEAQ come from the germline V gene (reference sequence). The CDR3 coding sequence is TGTGCCAGCAGCGCCCCGAACAGCGGACATAATTCACCCCTCCACTTT. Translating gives CASSAPNSGHNSPLHF.

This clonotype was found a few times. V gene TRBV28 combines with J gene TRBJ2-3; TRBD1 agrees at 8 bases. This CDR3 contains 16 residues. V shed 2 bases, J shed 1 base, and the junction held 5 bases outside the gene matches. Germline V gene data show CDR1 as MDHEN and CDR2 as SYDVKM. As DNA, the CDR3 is TGTGCCAGCAGTTTACACCAGGGGGCCGGCACAGATACGCAGTATTTT. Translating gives CASSLHQGAGTDTQYF.

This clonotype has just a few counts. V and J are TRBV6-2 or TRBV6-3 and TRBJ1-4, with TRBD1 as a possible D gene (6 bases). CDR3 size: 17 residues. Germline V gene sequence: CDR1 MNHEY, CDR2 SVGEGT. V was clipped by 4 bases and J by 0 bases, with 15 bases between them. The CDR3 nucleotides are TGTGCCAGCAGTTCCCACCCGCGGACAGCAACTAATGAAAAACTGTTTTTT. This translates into CASSSHPRTATNEKLFF.

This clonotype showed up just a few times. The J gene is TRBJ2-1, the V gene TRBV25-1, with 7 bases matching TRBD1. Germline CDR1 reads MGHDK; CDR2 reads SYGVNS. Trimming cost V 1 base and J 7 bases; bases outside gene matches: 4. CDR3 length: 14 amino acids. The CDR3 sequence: CASSESAGGNEQFF. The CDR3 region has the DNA TGTGCCAGCAGTGAATCGGCAGGGGGAAATGAGCAGTTCTTC.

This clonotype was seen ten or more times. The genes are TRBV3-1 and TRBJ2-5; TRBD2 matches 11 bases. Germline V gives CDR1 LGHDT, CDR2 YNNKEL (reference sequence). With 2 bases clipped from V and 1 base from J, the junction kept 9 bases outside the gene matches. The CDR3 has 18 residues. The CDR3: CASSQPGSGTSGQETQYF. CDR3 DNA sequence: TGTGCCAGCAGCCAACCGGGGTCTGGGACTAGCGGCCAAGAGACCCAGTACTTC.